The 12 T cell receptor beta chains below all came from one sample that was sequenced in a study of blood T cells in healthy people across ages. The authors ran a second PCR of 7 to 11 cycles using a sample-barcoded 5' primer and a J-beta primer mix. One entry per CDR3 protein, called by TCRdb with MiXCR from the 5' RACE reads. The data show about 640,000 distinct CDR3 sequences, under 65% seen once. Sequenced input: blood. These receptors were collected from a man between 60 and 70 years old in good health.

This clonotype was observed a few times. V usage is TRBV20-1 and J usage is TRBJ2-5; 9 bases are shared with TRBD1. The germline V gene has CDR1 DFQATT and CDR2 SNEGSKA (reference sequence). The V and J ends lost 6 bases and 7 bases, in that order; junction bases with no gene match: 12. This CDR3 spans 14 amino acids. The CDR3 sequence is CSAPRDRVGGTQYF. CDR3 nucleotides: TGCAGTGCCCCCCGGGACAGGGTTGGGGGGACCCAGTACTTC.

V gene TRBV29-1 combines with J gene TRBJ2-6; a weak D match, TRBD1 (5 bases). Germline V gene lookup returns CDR1 SQVTM and CDR2 ANQGSEA. The V gene lost 2 bases and the J gene lost 0 bases, with 11 bases spanning the gap. The CDR3 is 16 residues long. The DNA of the CDR3 is TGCAGCGTTGAAAACAGGTTGAGCTCTGGGGCCAACGTCCTGACTTTC. This codes for CSVENRLSSGANVLTF.

V gene TRBV20-1 combines with J gene TRBJ1-2; 9 bases match TRBD1. This CDR3 comprises 15 residues. Germline values: CDR1 DFQATT, CDR2 SNEGSKA (reference sequence). Trimming at V came to 3 bases and at J to 1 base, leaving 6 bases not matched to a gene. The CDR3 coding sequence is TGCAGTGCTAGTTCTCGGGACAGGGTTAACTATGGCTACACCTTC. The encoded protein is CSASSRDRVNYGYTF.

This clonotype was detected many times. Just one base apart from a much larger clone, this may be a read error. The chain combines TRBV4-2 with TRBJ2-7, with 10 bases fitting TRBD2. CDR3 length equals 13 residues. V shed 4 bases and J 12 bases; nucleotides not matched to a gene: 9. Germline CDR1 and CDR2: LGHNA and YNFKEQ. CDR3 amino acids: CASSRAGGRGRYF. For the CDR3, the DNA is TGTGCCAGCAGCCGAGCGGGGGGGCGTGGAAGGTACTTC.

The chain employs TRBV20-1 and TRBJ2-1; TRBD2 aligns across 10 bases. The CDR3 loop spans 14 amino acids. Losses at the gene ends were 6 bases for V and 10 bases for J; bases not matched to a gene: 12. CDR1 DFQATT and CDR2 SNEGSKA come from the germline V gene (reference sequence). This CDR3 reads CSAGLAGGLWEQFF. In DNA, the CDR3 is TGCAGTGCCGGATTAGCGGGGGGCCTTTGGGAGCAGTTCTTC.

In this sample, this clonotype turned up once. The junction differs from germline at one of its ends, possibly a read error. This rearrangement joins TRBV7-9 to TRBJ2-5; TRBD1 aligns across 8 bases. CDR1 and CDR2 (germline): SEHNR, FQNEAQ (reference sequence). This CDR3 spans 14 amino acids. The CDR3, as DNA: TGTGCCAGCAGCTTGACAGGGGCGAGGAAGACCCGGTACTTC. Protein sequence: CASSLTGARKTRYF.

This clonotype was seen only a few times. The genes are TRBV18 and TRBJ1-6, with a tentative D call TRBD1 (6 bases). CDR1 is KGHSH, CDR2 LQKENI, per germline. The CDR3 is 13 residues long. Trimming took off 3 bases at V and 8 bases at J, with 8 bases between the two ends. The CDR3 DNA is TGTGCCAGCTCACCCTCAGGGGATTCACCCCTCCACTTT. It codes for CASSPSGDSPLHF.

The rearrangement joins TRBV5-1 to TRBJ1-1; D might be TRBD1 (6 bases). The germline gives CDR1 SGHRS, CDR2 YFSETQ. The CDR3 extends over 14 amino acids. Trimming pared 4 bases from V and 0 bases from J, leaving 10 bases between. The CDR3 region has the DNA TGCGCCAGCAGCCCGACAGGACTGAACACTGAAGCTTTCTTT. It encodes CASSPTGLNTEAFF. The whole variable domain, remainder taken from reference TRBV5-1 and TRBJ1-1, is KAGVTQTPRYLIKTRGQQVTLSCSPISGHRSVSWYQQTPGQGLQFLFEYFSETQRNKGNFPGRFSGRQFSNSRSEMNVSTLELGDSALYLCASSPTGLNTEAFFGQGTRLTVV.

The chain combines TRBV9 with TRBJ2-7; unclear D gene. This CDR3 is 15 amino acids long. Trimming left V 0 bases short and J 5 bases short, with 15 bases between. Germline V gene lookup returns CDR1 SGDLS and CDR2 YYNGEE. CDR3 sequence reads: CASSVDAAQADEQYF. CDR3 nucleotide sequence: TGTGCCAGCAGCGTAGACGCGGCCCAGGCGGACGAGCAGTACTTC.

This clonotype was detected only a few times. This chain connects TRBV12-3 or TRBV12-4 to TRBJ1-2; D is undetermined. The CDR3 covers 14 residues. Trimming left V 1 base short and J 0 bases short, with 6 bases between. CDR3 in amino acids: CASSLGGSNYGYTF. As DNA, the CDR3 is TGTGCCAGCAGTTTAGGTGGCTCTAACTATGGCTACACCTTC.

The chain recombines TRBV9 with TRBJ1-2; D remains unclear. This CDR3 is built from 13 residues. The germline V gene encodes CDR1 SGDLS and CDR2 YYNGEE. V lost 4 bases to trimming and J lost 5 bases, with 12 bases between them. CDR3 DNA: TGTGCCAGCAGCAGACCGAGCCGGTATGGCTACACCTTC. Translating it yields CASSRPSRYGYTF.

The chain links TRBV7-2 to TRBJ2-5; TRBD2 is a possible D gene (6 bases). The CDR3 runs 15 residues. The V and J ends lost 0 bases and 2 bases respectively, with 10 bases between them. Germline V CDR1 and CDR2: SGHTA, FQGNSA. Written as DNA, the CDR3 is TGTGCCAGCAGCTTAGCGATGACTAGACAAGAGACCCAGTACTTC. Residues: CASSLAMTRQETQYF.